The text below deals with one T cell receptor (beta chain). The sample belongs to a study of T cell responses to AZD1222 COVID-19 vaccine. Using immunoSEQ multiplex PCR, the repertoire was profiled, and TCRdb retains in-frame clones only, with some absent. The sample holds 95,000 to 150,000 clones, approximately 90% seen once. The receptor's source is an adult in good health. The material sequenced was peripheral blood, taken on day 0 of AZD1222 vaccination.

The DNA for the CDR3 is TGTGCCAGCAGCTTGAGTCCGGACAGGGTCTTTAACGGGGAGCTGTTTTTT. It yields the protein CASSLSPDRVFNGELFF. The chain is built from TRBV11-2 and TRBJ2-2; 8 bases match TRBD1. Looked up from germline, CDR1 is SGHAT and CDR2 is FQNNGV. This CDR3 contains 17 residues. Unmatched junction bases numbered 13, after V lost 3 bases and J lost 7 bases.